This TCR beta chain emerged from a study of blood T cells in healthy people across ages (dated by TCRdb to between 2014 and 2017). For context, the study as a whole: In model experiments, roughly one uniquely barcoded TCR beta cDNA molecule per two T cells was captured by template switching. To track age-related changes in TCR beta repertoire diversity, the study relied on deep sequencing normalized with unique cDNA molecular identifiers. To avoid experimental bias, donors of different ages were distributed randomly across sequencing lanes. Donors were grouped into four age groups: young (average 16 years), middle-aged (about 38), aged (around 60) and long-lived (about 82). Two additional independent replicas of 1 million unique cDNA reads from the same blood draw were analyzed for two donors (one aged 18 to 30 and one aged 80 or older). Study-wide findings and limitations: Compared with the aged group, the long-lived group had more naive CD4+ T cells, fewer expanded clones and increased TCR diversity, a pattern suggesting age selection. Observed TCR beta diversity per million T cells fell roughly linearly with age, and a significant reduction was already apparent by age about 38. A strong correlation was found between observed TCR beta diversity and the percentage of naive T cells measured by flow cytometry. Since profiling was done on bulk unsorted PBMCs, naive and antigen-experienced compartments could not be conclusively compared. Estimates of total diversity based on one million sequenced T cells were regarded as lower bounds and as underestimates. The CMV infection status of donors was not known, potentially confounding age-related changes in expanded clonotypes.

Spanning cysteine to phenylalanine, the CDR3 consists of 18 amino acids. Solely the CDR3 DNA is kept, with 54 bases framed from the first base. The junction carries 15 bases between V and J, which are trimmed by 0 bases and 0 bases respectively. CDR1 and CDR2, per the germline V gene, are SGHVS and FNYEAQ. With respect to this clonotype: The target of this receptor is not known. Base quality data are lacking; no much larger clone is found one base away.

The library was built by means of 5' RACE. Instrument on record: Illumina HiSeq 2500. A second PCR of roughly 7 to 11 cycles was performed with a sample-barcoded 5' primer and a J-beta primer mix. Each TCR beta cDNA molecule received a unique molecular identifier from a template-switch 5' adaptor carrying 12 random nucleotides. Each sample yielded at least 2.5 million CDR3-containing paired-end reads. First-strand cDNA was synthesized from all RNA with the Mint cDNA synthesis kit, primed by a TRBC-specific oligonucleotide. All cDNA was treated with uracil-DNA glycosylase and then went through a first 18-cycle PCR with the universal primers M1SS and BC2_uni_R. From the authors' description of their analysis: Normalization of each sample was performed by random selection of 1 million high-quality reads, each carrying a distinct molecular identifier. Reads with shared molecular identifiers were discarded instead of being binned into consensus sequences. MiTCR, with a Q25 quality threshold and the strictest error-elimination algorithm, was used for CDR3 identification, clonotype clustering and error correction. Lower-bound total TCR beta diversity was estimated with a nonparametric unseen species model using Euler transformation. TCRdb reran the public reads through fastp at Q25 and MiXCR, keeping productive beta chains. A single entry per CDR3 protein holds the most common genes and DNA from its merged rows. The V and J calls, along with clone size, are taken from TCRdb and not from the paper's own processing. Within this sample are about 1.4 million distinct CDR3 sequences, with roughly 64% of them counted one time only. Clones ranked in the top ten supply over 5.5% of the sample.

Donors were 39 systemically healthy Caucasian individuals from Russia aged roughly 6 to 100 years. Each donor gave 8 to 10 milliliters of peripheral blood, drawn into EDTA-treated Vacutainer tubes. PBMCs were isolated by Ficoll-Paque density-gradient centrifugation, with at least 6.5 million obtained per sample. Total RNA, at least 5 micrograms per sample, was extracted from PBMCs with Trizol reagent. For every donor, flow cytometry on a PBMC aliquot measured the percentage of naive CD45RAhigh/CD27high T cells. The receptor comes from a young man in good health. The sequenced sample was blood. The chain is assembled from TRBV7-6 and TRBJ1-5, with the D gene not clear enough to name. The CDR3 reads CASSLAMMGADSNQPQHF. The DNA sequence is given as TGTGCCAGCAGCTTAGCGATGATGGGAGCCGATAGCAATCAGCCCCAGCATTTT.